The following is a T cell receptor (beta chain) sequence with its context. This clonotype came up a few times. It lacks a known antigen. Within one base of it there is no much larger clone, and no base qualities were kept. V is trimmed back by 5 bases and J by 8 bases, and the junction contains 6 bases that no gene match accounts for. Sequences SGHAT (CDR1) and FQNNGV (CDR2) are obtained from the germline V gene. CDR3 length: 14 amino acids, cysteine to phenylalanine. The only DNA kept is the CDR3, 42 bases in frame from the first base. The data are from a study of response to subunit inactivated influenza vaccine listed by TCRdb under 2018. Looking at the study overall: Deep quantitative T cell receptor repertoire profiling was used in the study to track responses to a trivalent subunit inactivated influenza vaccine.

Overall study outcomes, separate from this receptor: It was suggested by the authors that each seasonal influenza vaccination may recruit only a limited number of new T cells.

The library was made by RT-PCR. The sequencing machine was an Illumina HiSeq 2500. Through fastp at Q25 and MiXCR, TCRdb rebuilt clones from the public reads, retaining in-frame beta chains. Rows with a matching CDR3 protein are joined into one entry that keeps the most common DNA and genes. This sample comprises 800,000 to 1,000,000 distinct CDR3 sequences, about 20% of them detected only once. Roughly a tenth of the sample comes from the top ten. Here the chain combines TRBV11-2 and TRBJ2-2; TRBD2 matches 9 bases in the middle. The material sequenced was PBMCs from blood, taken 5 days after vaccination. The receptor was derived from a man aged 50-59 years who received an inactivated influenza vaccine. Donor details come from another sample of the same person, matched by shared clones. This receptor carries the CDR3 CASSEGLARGELFF. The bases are TGTGCCAGCAGCGAGGGACTAGCAAGGGGGGAGCTGTTTTTT.